Presented here are 20 T cell receptor beta chains from one specimen sequenced in a study of long-term antiretroviral therapy in people with HIV. The libraries were made with immunoSEQ v3.0 at survey level. TCRdb's copy holds only in-frame clones and misses some; the assay was immunoSEQ multiplex PCR. The data contain approximately 22,000 clones, 86% of them singletons. The specimen comprised unsorted PBMCs, sampled 1.3 years after starting antiretroviral therapy. These receptors were obtained from a man aged 55 to 70 with HIV.

In this sample, this clone turned up a few times. The J gene is TRBJ2-2, the V gene TRBV2, with 9 bases lining up with TRBD1. Germline V gives CDR1 SNHLY, CDR2 FYNNEI. This CDR3 is built from 16 residues. V lost 7 bases and J lost 3; bases outside the gene matches: 9. The CDR3 sequence is CASTVTGGLYTGELFF. The CDR3 DNA reads as TGTGCCAGCACAGTCACAGGGGGCCTGTACACCGGGGAGCTGTTTTTT.

The chain joins TRBV5-1 to TRBJ2-7; D unclear. V lost 1 base, J lost 3 bases, and 8 bases lay in between. The germline gives CDR1 SGHRS, CDR2 YFSETQ. This CDR3 region has 13 residues. The CDR3 coding sequence is TGCGCCAGCAGCTTGTCCGACGGCTACGAGCAGTACTTC. Translation: CASSLSDGYEQYF.

The V and J genes are TRBV6-5 and TRBJ2-1; weak D call: TRBD2 (5 bases). The germline V and J ends were trimmed by 7 bases and 4 bases, with 8 bases remaining between them. The CDR3 is 12 residues long. Germline V lookup: CDR1 MNHEY, CDR2 SVGAGI. The CDR3 DNA reads as TGTGCCAGCATGACTACATACAATGAGCAGTTCTTC. Translating it yields CASMTTYNEQFF.

This rearrangement joins TRBV7-3 to TRBJ2-3; D remains unclear. The CDR3 length is 13 residues. Germline CDR1 reads SGHTA; CDR2 reads FQGTGA. Trimming removed 1 base at V and 2 bases at J, with 4 bases between. CDR3 amino acids: CASSLNPTDTQYF. CDR3 nucleotides: TGTGCCAGCAGCTTAAATCCCACAGATACGCAGTATTTT. Drawing the rest from reference TRBV7-3 and TRBJ2-3, the complete variable domain is GAGVSQTPSNKVTEKGKYVELRCDPISGHTALYWYRQSLGQGPEFLIYFQGTGAADDSGLPNDRFFAVRPEGSVSTLKIQRTERGDSAVYLCASSLNPTDTQYFGPGTRLTVL.

The CDR3 nucleotides read TGTGCCAGCAGCTTGGGGGACAGTGCCTACGAGCAGTACTTC. This codes for CASSLGDSAYEQYF. V is TRBV5-8 and J is TRBJ2-7; 7 bases agree with TRBD1. Germline CDR1 and CDR2: SGHTS and YDEGEE. Trimming removed 0 bases from V and 2 bases from J; junction bases left unmatched: 2. The CDR3 has 14 residues.

This rearrangement joins TRBV6-6 to TRBJ1-3; D gene unclear. Germline V lookup: CDR1 MNHNY, CDR2 SVGAGI (reference sequence). The CDR3 consists of 14 residues. Between the trimmed V and J ends, which lost 6 bases and 0 bases, there was a span of 9 bases. The CDR3 nucleotides read TGTGCCAGCAGATCGTACGGCTCTGGAAACACCATATATTTT. It translates to CASRSYGSGNTIYF.

The V and J genes are TRBV5-1 and TRBJ2-5; 8 nucleotides line up with TRBD2. V lost 4 bases to trimming and J lost 5 bases; unmatched junction nucleotides: 4. This CDR3 region has 13 residues. The germline V gene has CDR1 SGHRS and CDR2 YFSETQ. CDR3 residues: CASSPRGGETQYF. The CDR3 DNA is TGCGCCAGCAGCCCCCGGGGGGGTGAGACCCAGTACTTC. Supplemented by reference TRBV5-1 and TRBJ2-5, the full variable domain reads KAGVTQTPRYLIKTRGQQVTLSCSPISGHRSVSWYQQTPGQGLQFLFEYFSETQRNKGNFPGRFSGRQFSNSRSEMNVSTLELGDSALYLCASSPRGGETQYFGPGTRLLVL.

The chain recombines TRBV4-2 with TRBJ1-4, with D unresolved. This CDR3 is built from 15 residues. In germline, CDR1 is LGHNA, CDR2 YNFKEQ. Trimming removed 0 bases at V and 0 bases at J, with 5 bases between. The CDR3 here is CASSQEDATNEKLFF. The DNA of the CDR3 is TGTGCCAGCAGCCAAGAGGATGCAACTAATGAAAAACTGTTTTTT.

The chain joins TRBV11-2 to TRBJ2-3; possibly TRBD1 or TRBD2 for D (5 bases each). CDR1 and CDR2 (germline): SGHAT, FQNNGV. CDR3 length equals 17 residues. V was shortened by 1 base and J by 4 bases, with 18 bases between the two germline ends. As DNA, the CDR3 is TGTGCCAGCAGCTTAGTAATCGTGGGGGAGTTTCCAGATACGCAGTATTTT. It translates to CASSLVIVGEFPDTQYF.

The chain links TRBV10-3 to TRBJ2-3, with TRBD2 identical over 9 bases. From germline, CDR1 is ENHRY and CDR2 SYGVKD. CDR3 length equals 15 residues. Unmatched junction bases numbered 8, after V lost 6 bases and J lost 4 bases. CDR3 in amino acids: CAIRPGLASADTQYF. CDR3 in DNA: TGTGCCATCAGGCCGGGACTAGCTTCAGCAGATACGCAGTATTTT.

This chain links TRBV5-1 with TRBJ2-7; D possibly corresponds to TRBD1 (6 bases). Germline CDR1 and CDR2: SGHRS and YFSETQ. CDR3 length equals 15 residues. V lost 4 bases and J lost 3, with 17 bases in between. CDR3 sequence reads: CASSPGALEYYEQYF. CDR3 nucleotides: TGCGCCAGCAGCCCAGGGGCTCTAGAATACTACGAGCAGTACTTC.

The gene calls are TRBV5-4 and TRBJ2-1, with a possible D match to TRBD2 (6 bases). V shed 1 base and J shed 4 bases, with 9 bases lying between them. CDR1 and CDR2 (germline): SGHNT, YYREEE (reference sequence). The CDR3 runs 14 residues. CDR3 in DNA: TGTGCCAGCAGCTTGTGGGGAGGATACAATGAGCAGTTCTTC. Protein: CASSLWGGYNEQFF.

V usage is TRBV10-3 and J usage is TRBJ2-7, with 9 bases matching TRBD2. CDR1 is ENHRY, CDR2 SYGVKD, per germline. V lost 3 bases to trimming and J lost 2 bases; unmatched junction nucleotides: 8. The CDR3 runs to 16 residues. CDR3 sequence: CAISDQGGRAPYEQYF. The DNA of the CDR3 is TGTGCCATCAGTGACCAGGGCGGGAGGGCCCCCTACGAGCAGTACTTC.

The chain combines TRBV18 with TRBJ2-7, with 7 bases fitting TRBD1. The trim removed 6 bases at V and 5 bases at J, leaving 4 bases unmatched. The CDR3 contains 12 residues. The germline CDR1 and CDR2 sequences are KGHSH and LQKENI. CDR3 DNA sequence: TGTGCCAGCTCCTCTCAGGGGGACGAGCAGTACTTC. Translated, it gives CASSSQGDEQYF. The full variable domain, in which reference TRBV18 and TRBJ2-7 provide the parts outside the CDR3, is NAGVMQNPRHLVRRRGQEARLRCSPMKGHSHVYWYRQLPEEGLKFMVYLQKENIIDESGMPKERFSAEFPKEGPSILRIQQVVRGDSAAYFCASSSQGDEQYFGPGTRLTVT.

The rearrangement uses TRBV6-5 and TRBJ1-2; 9 bases map to TRBD1. Germline lookup yields CDR1 MNHEY and CDR2 SVGAGI. The CDR3 sequence is 12 residues long. J was trimmed by 8 bases and V by 6 bases; bases with no gene match: 4. CDR3 in DNA: TGTGCCAGCAGCGCCACAGGGGGCGGCTACACCTTC. Protein product: CASSATGGGYTF.

CDR3 DNA: TGCGCCAGCAGCTTCAGGACTAGCCTGAGCTCCTACGAGCAGTACTTC. Translating gives CASSFRTSLSSYEQYF. The chain has TRBV5-1 and TRBJ2-7; 8 bases align to TRBD2. V gave up 2 bases and J gave up 0 bases; unmatched junction bases: 7. This CDR3 is built from 16 residues. CDR1 SGHRS and CDR2 YFSETQ come from the germline V gene.

The J gene is TRBJ2-2, the V gene TRBV27; D is uncertain. CDR3 length: 16 amino acids. In germline, CDR1 is MNHEY, CDR2 SMNVEV (reference sequence). V lost 2 bases and J lost 4, with 14 bases in between. CDR3: CASSLLTRPFTGELFF. CDR3 DNA: TGTGCCAGCAGTTTACTGACTCGACCGTTCACCGGGGAGCTGTTTTTT.

The V gene is TRBV18, the J gene TRBJ2-2; 12 nucleotides align to TRBD2. This CDR3 is 18 amino acids long. The germline V gene has CDR1 KGHSH and CDR2 LQKENI. The J segment lost 0 bases and the V segment lost 4 bases, leaving 6 bases of the junction unmatched. CDR3 loop: CASSLGLAGLPNTGELFF. In nucleotides, the CDR3 is TGTGCCAGCTCACTGGGACTAGCGGGTCTACCGAACACCGGGGAGCTGTTTTTT.

The J gene is TRBJ2-7, the V gene TRBV7-9, with a tentative D call TRBD1 (5 bases). CDR3 length: 15 residues. The V gene lost 5 bases and the J gene lost 2 bases, with 16 bases spanning the gap. Germline CDR1 and CDR2: SEHNR and FQNEAQ (reference sequence). In DNA, the CDR3 is TGTGCCAGCAGCCTACCGACATCCAGGGCCTACGAGCAGTACTTC. This codes for CASSLPTSRAYEQYF.

The chain joins TRBV5-1 to TRBJ2-1; 9 nucleotides align to TRBD2. V trimming: 2 bases; J trimming: 8 bases; junction bases outside the gene matches: 8. This CDR3 has 15 amino acids. CDR1 is SGHRS and CDR2 is YFSETQ in the germline V gene. As DNA, the CDR3 is TGCGCCAGCAGCTTAAGTAGCGGGAGTCAGGATGAGCAGTTCTTC. Its translation is CASSLSSGSQDEQFF.